This TCR beta chain was sequenced during a study of cytomegalovirus exposure and HLA in healthy donors. Findings and limits, study-wide: Differences between HLA loci emerged in a later analysis of TCR association rates, with DRB1 most and HLA-C fewest. The Asian-associated ancestry cluster reportedly had fewer N-insertions than the approximately 670-donor mean in a later analysis. From TCR beta sequences, most subjects' HLA-A and HLA-B alleles were reportedly predicted accurately.

This clone has just a few counts. Antigen: not known. PCR amplification relied on 60 Vbeta primers (plus 13 Jbeta primers). The method was immunoSEQ multiplex PCR; TCRdb's version includes in-frame clones alone and lacks a portion of them. The sample contains around 140,000 clones, almost 85% of which appear only once. These donors, healthy bone marrow donors, were studied. Sequences were obtained from PBMCs. This clonotype originated in a woman in her fifties or sixties in good health and CMV-seropositive.

The CDR3 region has the DNA TGTGCCAGCAGCTTATATCAGGGGGTCGGTGAAAAACTGTTTTTT. The encoded protein is CASSLYQGVGEKLFF. This rearrangement joins TRBV7-9 to TRBJ1-4; 7 bases fit TRBD1. This CDR3 has 15 amino acids. Germline assignment: CDR1 SEHNR and CDR2 FQNEAQ (reference sequence). The V and J ends lost 2 bases and 7 bases, in that order; junction bases with no gene match: 7.